Presented here are 26 T cell receptor beta chains from one specimen sequenced in a study of neurological immune-mediated disorders. TCRdb re-analysed the 5' RACE reads in MiXCR, keeping a single row per CDR3 protein. The repertoire holds around 10,000 distinct CDR3 sequences, with around 20% as singletons. The material sequenced was CD8+ T cells from blood. The receptors derive from a woman in her fifties or sixties with HTLV-1-associated myelopathy (HAM/TSP).

V gene TRBV20-1 combines with J gene TRBJ1-5; either TRBD1 or TRBD2 may fit D (7 bases each). Matching the DNA end better, TRBJ2-3 makes the J call doubtful. Germline CDR1 is DFQATT and CDR2 is SNEGSKA (reference sequence). The CDR3 consists of 15 residues. The DNA of the CDR3 is TGCAGTGCTAGACGACCAGGGGGGGGCGATCAGCACCAGTATTTT. This sequence encodes CSARRPGGGDQHQYF.

This clonotype was counted at least ten times. The chain carries TRBV27 and TRBJ2-7; D is ambiguous. V lost 3 bases to trimming and J lost 3 bases, with 12 bases between them. This CDR3 is 14 amino acids long. Germline lookup yields CDR1 MNHEY and CDR2 SMNVEV (reference sequence). CDR3 nucleotides: TGTGCCAGCAGTTTGGGTCGATACCGCTACGAGCAGTACTTC. Translated: CASSLGRYRYEQYF.

The CDR3 region is CASSDSGTQNEQFF. The CDR3 DNA reads TGTGCCAGCAGTGACTCCGGGACTCAAAATGAGCAGTTCTTC. The chain joins TRBV6-4 to TRBJ2-1, with TRBD2 as a possible D gene (6 bases). The CDR3 spans 14 residues. V was pared by 0 bases and J by 7 bases, with 10 bases between. Germline V lookup: CDR1 MRHNA, CDR2 SNTAGT.

This clonotype showed up just a few times. This may be a read error, as it is one base from a much larger clone. This chain connects TRBV20-1 to TRBJ2-3, with D perhaps assigned TRBD1 or TRBD2 (7 bases each). The CDR3 has 16 residues. Germline V gives CDR1 DFQATT, CDR2 SNEGSKA (reference sequence). The CDR3 sequence is CIATEGAGALTDTQYF. The DNA for the CDR3 is TGCATTGCGACAGAGGGGGCGGGGGCGCTCACAGATACGCAGTATTTT.

This clonotype was recorded at least ten times. The chain carries TRBV18 and TRBJ1-2; D may be TRBD1 (5 bases). The CDR3 has 16 residues. V lost 3 bases to trimming and J lost 2 bases, with 16 bases between them. Germline CDR1 KGHSH, CDR2 LQKENI. CDR3 DNA: TGTGCCAGCTCACCCAAGACAGCTATCCGAAACTATGGCTACACCTTC. Amino acid sequence: CASSPKTAIRNYGYTF. Full variable domain (outside the CDR3, taken from reference TRBV18 and TRBJ1-2): NAGVMQNPRHLVRRRGQEARLRCSPMKGHSHVYWYRQLPEEGLKFMVYLQKENIIDESGMPKERFSAEFPKEGPSILRIQQVVRGDSAAYFCASSPKTAIRNYGYTFGSGTRLTVV.

V gene TRBV7-9 combines with J gene TRBJ1-2; D is unclear. This CDR3 is 15 amino acids long. Trimming pared 3 bases from V and 4 bases from J, leaving 15 bases between. In germline, CDR1 is SEHNR, CDR2 FQNEAQ (reference sequence). The DNA for the CDR3 is TGTGCCAGCAGCTTCGGGCACCGTCCTGTCTATGGCTACACCTTC. It is translated as CASSFGHRPVYGYTF. Variable domain in full (rest from reference TRBV7-9 and TRBJ1-2): DTGVSQNPRHKITKRGQNVTFRCDPISEHNRLYWYRQTLGQGPEFLTYFQNEAQLEKSRLLSDRFSAERPKGSFSTLEIQRTEQGDSAMYLCASSFGHRPVYGYTFGSGTRLTVV.

This clonotype showed up many times. The chain is built from TRBV7-2 and TRBJ1-2, with 8 bases that match TRBD1. Germline CDR1 is SGHTA and CDR2 is FQGNSA. V lost 3 bases and J lost 8; bases outside the gene matches: 8. The CDR3 consists of 14 residues. CDR3 region: CASSLKTGGNGYTF. The CDR3, as DNA: TGTGCCAGCAGCTTGAAAACAGGGGGTAACGGCTACACCTTC.

By share of the sample, this clonotype is medium-sized (0.01 to 0.1%). V gene TRBV5-6 combines with J gene TRBJ2-1, with 8 nucleotides matching TRBD2. The length of the CDR3 is 16 residues. CDR1 SGHDT and CDR2 YYEEEE come from the germline V gene. The junction had 13 bases not matched to a gene; V was cut back by 4 bases and J by 7 bases. This CDR3 reads CASSPRGGAGSNEQFF. The CDR3 DNA is TGTGCCAGCAGCCCACGGGGGGGGGCCGGTTCGAATGAGCAGTTCTTC.

The chain links TRBV9 to TRBJ2-3, with D possibly called TRBD1 or TRBD2 (5 bases each). This CDR3 comprises 15 residues. V gave up 0 bases and J gave up 5 bases, with 13 bases separating them. Germline CDR1 reads SGDLS; CDR2 reads YYNGEE. The CDR3 reads CASSVGIGAGDTQYF. Written as DNA, the CDR3 is TGTGCCAGCAGCGTAGGAATCGGGGCCGGAGATACGCAGTATTTT.

The sample holds many counts of this clonotype. The chain links TRBV19 to TRBJ1-2; D call uncertain. In germline, CDR1 is LNHDA, CDR2 SQIVND (reference sequence). Trimming removed 8 bases from V and 4 bases from J, with 20 bases in between. The CDR3 has 15 amino acids. The DNA of the CDR3 is TGTGCCAGTTCCCAAGGAAAAGGGATTATCTATGGCTACACCTTC. This translates into CASSQGKGIIYGYTF.

The table lists this clonotype with many counts. This chain links TRBV7-9 with TRBJ1-1; the D gene is possibly TRBD1 (6 bases). Germline V gene sequence: CDR1 SEHNR, CDR2 FQNEAQ (reference sequence). With 3 bases removed from V and 3 bases from J, the gap between germline ends came to 11 bases. The CDR3 extends over 14 amino acids. CDR3 DNA: TGTGCCAGCAGCTTGGACAGTTTGGACACTGAAGCTTTCTTT. As protein: CASSLDSLDTEAFF.

This clonotype was seen at least ten times. The gene calls are TRBV6-6 and TRBJ1-1; D gene ambiguous. Germline CDR1 is MNHNY and CDR2 is SVGAGI (reference sequence). V was trimmed by 2 bases and J by 1 base, leaving 8 bases between them. This CDR3 contains 14 residues. The DNA of the CDR3 is TGTGCCAGCAGTTACGGCCCGAAGAACACTGAAGCTTTCTTT. This translates into CASSYGPKNTEAFF.

This clonotype showed up many times. In DNA, the CDR3 is TGCGCCAGCAGCCAGACTAGCGGGGGTCCATACGAGCAGTACTTC. Protein product: CASSQTSGGPYEQYF. The chain links TRBV4-1 to TRBJ2-7, with TRBD2 identical over 12 bases. CDR1 is MGHRA and CDR2 is YSYEKL in the germline V gene. V lost 3 bases and J lost 4; bases outside the gene matches: 4. This CDR3 spans 15 amino acids.

This clonotype has more than one count but fewer than ten. V is TRBV30 and J is TRBJ2-1, with D perhaps matching TRBD2 (7 bases). In germline, CDR1 is GTSNPN, CDR2 SVGIG (reference sequence). CDR3 length equals 12 residues. V was pared by 0 bases and J by 9 bases, with 9 bases between. The CDR3, as DNA: TGTGCCTGGAGTGTAGGGGGGGGTGAGCAGTTCTTC. Translating gives CAWSVGGGEQFF. The full variable domain, rest sourced from reference TRBV30 and TRBJ2-1, is SQTIHQWPATLVQPVGSPLSLECTVEGTSNPNLYWYRQAAGRGLQLLFYSVGIGQISSEVPQNLSASRPQDRQFILSSKKLLLSDSGFYLCAWSVGGGEQFFGPGTRLTVL.

By share of the sample, this clonotype is medium-sized (0.01 to 0.1%). The chain is built from TRBV5-1 and TRBJ1-1; D is undetermined. The V end lost 1 base, the J end lost 1 base, and 8 bases lay between the germline ends. Germline CDR1 SGHRS, CDR2 YFSETQ. The CDR3 has 14 residues. The CDR3 loop is CASSLTRKNTEAFF. In nucleotides, the CDR3 is TGCGCCAGCAGCTTGACCCGCAAGAACACTGAAGCTTTCTTT.

This clonotype was counted at least ten times. The rearrangement joins TRBV20-1 to TRBJ2-7, with 8 bases that match TRBD1. CDR3 length: 15 residues. Trimming took 3 bases from V and 0 from J; bases not matched to a gene: 7. Germline assignment: CDR1 DFQATT and CDR2 SNEGSKA (reference sequence). The CDR3 nucleotides are TGCAGTGCTAGTCCCGGGACAGGTAGCTCCTACGAGCAGTACTTC. Protein: CSASPGTGSSYEQYF.

This clonotype has a count of ten or more. CDR3 protein: CASSATRENSPLHF. The CDR3 bases are TGTGCCAGCAGCGCTACAAGGGAGAATTCACCCCTCCACTTT. This chain connects TRBV9 to TRBJ1-6, with D unresolved. Trimming took 3 bases from V and 7 from J, leaving 11 bases between them. CDR1 and CDR2 (germline): SGDLS, YYNGEE. The CDR3 has 14 residues.

By proportion, this clonotype is medium-sized. In nucleotides, the CDR3 is TGTGCCAGCAGAGTGGGGACTCAGCAGTTCTTC. Protein product: CASRVGTQQFF. The rearrangement links TRBV27 to TRBJ2-1; D is perhaps TRBD2 (6 bases). Per the germline V gene, CDR1 is MNHEY and CDR2 is SMNVEV (reference sequence). This CDR3 region has 11 residues. The V end was cut by 6 bases, the J end by 11 bases, with 11 bases between.

The rearrangement links TRBV9 to TRBJ1-4; unclear D gene. Trimming removed 2 bases from V and 8 bases from J, with 13 bases in between. This CDR3 has 14 amino acids. The germline V gene has CDR1 SGDLS and CDR2 YYNGEE. CDR3 nucleotides: TGTGCCAGCAGCGTCGGTCCTTCCGGCGAAAAACTGTTTTTT. Translated: CASSVGPSGEKLFF.

In the case of this clonotype: No conserved phenylalanine or tryptophan is present at the end of the CDR3, so a read error is the likely explanation. V gene TRBV12-3 or TRBV12-4 combines with J gene TRBJ1-5; D not certain. The CDR3 has 14 amino acids. CDR3 in amino acids: CASSLWAVNQTQHL. In DNA, the CDR3 is TGTGCCAGCAGTTTATGGGCGGTCAATCAGACCCAGCATCTT.

There are many counts of this clonotype. The chain recombines TRBV5-1 with TRBJ2-7, with D unclear. Germline V gives CDR1 SGHRS, CDR2 YFSETQ. V was clipped by 1 base and J by 2 bases, with 7 bases between them. The CDR3 has 13 amino acids. CDR3 region: CASSLTPTYEQYF. For the CDR3, the DNA is TGCGCCAGCAGCTTGACGCCCACCTACGAGCAGTACTTC.

Worth noting for this clonotype: Since the CDR3 does not end with the conserved phenylalanine or tryptophan, this likely comes from a read error. No DNA is shown, since the ends of the CDR3 on it are uncertain; the CDR3 is the one TCRdb lists. The chain has TRBV11-3 and TRBJ2-1; TRBD2 is the table's D call and was not checked against the DNA. Germline V lookup: CDR1 SGHNT, CDR2 YENEEA. The CDR3 has 17 residues if both end residues are counted. CDR3 region: CASSSGLAVGVYNEQLC.

This clonotype is medium-sized in the sample. V and J are TRBV9 and TRBJ1-3; D is ambiguous. CDR1 and CDR2 (germline): SGDLS, YYNGEE. CDR3 length: 12 residues. The V end lost 2 bases, the J end lost 4 bases, and 4 bases lay between the germline ends. The CDR3 coding sequence is TGTGCCAGCAGCGTGCCGGGAAACACCATATATTTT. Translated, it gives CASSVPGNTIYF.

This clonotype showed up many times. V and J are TRBV18 and TRBJ2-3; D not certain. The V end was cut by 0 bases, the J end by 0 bases, with 4 bases between. Germline lookup yields CDR1 KGHSH and CDR2 LQKENI. The CDR3 length is 14 residues. The CDR3 nucleotides read TGTGCCAGCTCACCACCGGCTAGCACAGATACGCAGTATTTT. Amino acid sequence: CASSPPASTDTQYF.

The V and J genes are TRBV10-3 and TRBJ1-2, with 9 bases that match TRBD1. J was trimmed by 0 bases and V by 3 bases; bases with no gene match: 11. Germline V gene lookup returns CDR1 ENHRY and CDR2 SYGVKD. The CDR3 has 18 amino acids. CDR3 protein: CAISDQPGQGKTNYGYTF. Here the CDR3 DNA reads TGTGCCATCAGTGACCAACCGGGACAGGGAAAAACTAACTATGGCTACACCTTC.

Turning to this clonotype: The junction does not match germline at one end; this may be a read error. The chain couples TRBV5-1 to TRBJ1-6; TRBD1 agrees at 10 bases. The germline CDR1 and CDR2 sequences are SGHRS and YFSETQ. CDR3 length: 15 amino acids. CDR3 nucleotides: TGTGCCAGCATCTTCGACAGGGGGCAGTATTCACCCCTCCACTTT. It specifies CASIFDRGQYSPLHF.